This TCR beta chain was profiled in a study of cytomegalovirus exposure and HLA in healthy donors. Overall study results and limits: Relative to equally common others, HLA-associated TCR beta chains showed greater clonal expansion in a later analysis. Across donors, most TCRs were seen rarely, yet some public ones were widespread. Common viral pathogens were later found to be apparently linked to several of the most significant clusters.

The PCR employed 60 Vbeta primers together with 13 Jbeta primers. Clones were read by immunoSEQ multiplex PCR, and TCRdb kept only the in-frame ones, dropping some. The sample lists some 150,000 clones; over 8% were seen once. This clone came up a few times. Its antigen is unidentified. The sequence came from a male donor in good health and CMV-seronegative. The specimen was PBMCs.

CDR3 nucleotides: TGTGCCAGCAGCGTAGACATCAGCTCCTACAATGAGCAGTTCTTC. It yields the protein CASSVDISSYNEQFF. V is TRBV5-4 and J is TRBJ2-1; D gene ambiguous. Trimming removed 4 bases from V and 0 bases from J, with 11 bases in between. The CDR3 is 15 residues long. CDR1 is SGHNT and CDR2 is YYREEE in the germline V gene (reference sequence).